This section outlines one T cell receptor beta chain sequence together with its context. Its antigen is as yet unknown. The CDR3 extends over 14 amino acids. The V gene end was trimmed by 5 bases and the J gene end by 2 bases; junction bases not matched to a gene: 4. The germline V gene encodes CDR1 SGDLS and CDR2 YYNGEE. The PCR was carried out with 60 Vbeta primers and 13 Jbeta primers. The data were produced by immunoSEQ multiplex PCR, yet TCRdb's version contains in-frame clones alone and is incomplete. The repertoire consists of 150,000 to 200,000 clones, with about 80% occurring once and the leading ten covering around 2.1%. The sample comes from a study of cytomegalovirus exposure and HLA in healthy donors. General study points: The study carried out a later analysis of TCR beta sequences. It associated approximately 16,000 of them with specific HLA alleles at a false discovery rate of 0.05. Sequence variants that were highly shared formed a cluster that was likely a sequencing artifact. In a later analysis, TCR beta V- and J-gene trimming was associated with a missense DCLRE1C variant. In vitro assays verified that a few CMV-associated chains recognized CMV antigens specifically.

Sequenced material: PBMCs. The rearrangement links TRBV9 to TRBJ2-3, with 8 bases aligning to TRBD2. This clonotype was obtained from a woman aged 18-29 years in good health and CMV-seropositive. The CDR3 reads CASRGGLATDTQYF. In DNA form, the CDR3 reads TGTGCCAGCAGGGGAGGACTAGCCACAGATACGCAGTATTTT.